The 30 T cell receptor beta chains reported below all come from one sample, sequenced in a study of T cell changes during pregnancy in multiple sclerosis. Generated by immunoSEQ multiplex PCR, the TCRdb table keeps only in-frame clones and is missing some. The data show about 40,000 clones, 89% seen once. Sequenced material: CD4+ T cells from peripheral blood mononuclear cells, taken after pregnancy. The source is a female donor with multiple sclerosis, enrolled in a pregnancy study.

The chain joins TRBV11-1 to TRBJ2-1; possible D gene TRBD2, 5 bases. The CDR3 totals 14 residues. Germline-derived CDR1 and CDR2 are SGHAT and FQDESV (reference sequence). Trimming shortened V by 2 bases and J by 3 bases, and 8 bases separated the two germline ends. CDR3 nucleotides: TGTGCCAGCAGCTTACTAGGAGGCTACAATGAGCAGTTCTTC. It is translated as CASSLLGGYNEQFF.

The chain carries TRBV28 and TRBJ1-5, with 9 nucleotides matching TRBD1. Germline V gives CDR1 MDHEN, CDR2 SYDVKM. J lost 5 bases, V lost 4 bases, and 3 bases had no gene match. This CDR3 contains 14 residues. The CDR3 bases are TGTGCCAGCAGTTCCGGACAGGGGTATCAGCCCCAGCATTTT. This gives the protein CASSSGQGYQPQHF.

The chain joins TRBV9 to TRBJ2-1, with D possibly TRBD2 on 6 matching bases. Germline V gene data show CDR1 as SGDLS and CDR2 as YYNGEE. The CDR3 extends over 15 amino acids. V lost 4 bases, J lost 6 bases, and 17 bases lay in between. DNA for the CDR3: TGTGCCAGCAGCCTTAGCGGTTCTATCCCCAATGAGCAGTTCTTC. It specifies CASSLSGSIPNEQFF. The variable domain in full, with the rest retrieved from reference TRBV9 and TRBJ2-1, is DSGVTQTPKHLITATGQRVTLRCSPRSGDLSVYWYQQSLDQGLQFLIQYYNGEERAKGNILERFSAQQFPDLHSELNLSSLELGDSALYFCASSLSGSIPNEQFFGPGTRLTVL.

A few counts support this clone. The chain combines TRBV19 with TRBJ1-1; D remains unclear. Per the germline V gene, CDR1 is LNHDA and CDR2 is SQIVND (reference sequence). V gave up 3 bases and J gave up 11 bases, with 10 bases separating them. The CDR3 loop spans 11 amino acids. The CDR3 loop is CASSIEGYAFF. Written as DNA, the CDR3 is TGTGCCAGTAGTATCGAGGGATACGCTTTCTTT. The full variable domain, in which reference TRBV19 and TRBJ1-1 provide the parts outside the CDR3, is DGGITQSPKYLFRKEGQNVTLSCEQNLNHDAMYWYRQDPGQGLRLIYYSQIVNDFQKGDIAEGYSVSREKKESFPLTVTSAQKNPTAFYLCASSIEGYAFFGQGTRLTVV.

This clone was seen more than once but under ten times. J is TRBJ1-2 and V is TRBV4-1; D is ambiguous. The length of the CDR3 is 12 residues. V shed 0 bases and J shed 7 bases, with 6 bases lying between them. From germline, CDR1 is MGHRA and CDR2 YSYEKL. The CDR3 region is CASSQDSGGYTF. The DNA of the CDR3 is TGCGCCAGCAGCCAAGATAGTGGTGGCTACACCTTC.

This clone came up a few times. The CDR3 loop is CASSKDRYTEAFF. CDR3 nucleotides: TGTGCCAGCAGCAAGGACAGGTACACTGAAGCTTTCTTT. The chain joins TRBV9 to TRBJ1-1; TRBD1 aligns across 7 bases. V gave up 4 bases and J gave up 3 bases; unmatched junction bases: 3. In germline, CDR1 is SGDLS, CDR2 YYNGEE. CDR3 length: 13 residues.

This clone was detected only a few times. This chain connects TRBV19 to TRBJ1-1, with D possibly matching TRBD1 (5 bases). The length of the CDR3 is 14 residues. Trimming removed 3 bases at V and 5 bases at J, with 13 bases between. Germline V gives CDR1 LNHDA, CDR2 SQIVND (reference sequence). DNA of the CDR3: TGTGCCAGTAGTATGGCAGGTGGGGGGACTGAAGCTTTCTTT. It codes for CASSMAGGGTEAFF.

CDR3 DNA sequence: TGTGCCAGCAGCCGCCGCATTGGACTAGCGTTAAACAATGAGCAGTTCTTC. This encodes CASSRRIGLALNNEQFF. The chain couples TRBV7-9 to TRBJ2-1; 9 bases agree with TRBD2. The germline V gene has CDR1 SEHNR and CDR2 FQNEAQ (reference sequence). V gave up 5 bases and J gave up 5 bases; unmatched junction bases: 13. This CDR3 comprises 17 residues. Together with reference TRBV7-9 and TRBJ2-1, the CDR3 gives the full variable domain: DTGVSQNPRHKITKRGQNVTFRCDPISEHNRLYWYRQTLGQGPEFLTYFQNEAQLEKSRLLSDRFSAERPKGSFSTLEIQRTEQGDSAMYLCASSRRIGLALNNEQFFGPGTRLTVL.

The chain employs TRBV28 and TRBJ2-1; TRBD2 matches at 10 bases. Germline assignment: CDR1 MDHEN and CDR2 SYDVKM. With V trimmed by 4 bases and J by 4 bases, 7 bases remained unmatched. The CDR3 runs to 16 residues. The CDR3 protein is CASSSALAGVYNEQFF. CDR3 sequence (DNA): TGTGCCAGCAGTTCAGCTCTAGCGGGAGTTTACAATGAGCAGTTCTTC.

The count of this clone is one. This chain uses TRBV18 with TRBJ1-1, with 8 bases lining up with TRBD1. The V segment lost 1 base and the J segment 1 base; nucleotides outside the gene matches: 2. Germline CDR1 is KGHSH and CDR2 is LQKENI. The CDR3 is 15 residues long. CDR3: CASSPLGQANTEAFF. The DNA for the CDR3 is TGTGCCAGCTCACCACTGGGACAGGCGAACACTGAAGCTTTCTTT.

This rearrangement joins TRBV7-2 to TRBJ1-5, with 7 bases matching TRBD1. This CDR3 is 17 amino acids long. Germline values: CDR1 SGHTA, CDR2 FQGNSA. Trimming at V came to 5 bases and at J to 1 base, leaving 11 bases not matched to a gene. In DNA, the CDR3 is TGTGCCAGCAGCCGGGGACAGACGCCTACGAGCAATCAGCCCCAGCATTTT. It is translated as CASSRGQTPTSNQPQHF.

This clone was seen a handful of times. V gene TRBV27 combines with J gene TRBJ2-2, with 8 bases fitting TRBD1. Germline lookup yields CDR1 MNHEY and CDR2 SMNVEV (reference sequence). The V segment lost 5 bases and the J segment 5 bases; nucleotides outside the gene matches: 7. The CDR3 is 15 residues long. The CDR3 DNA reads TGTGCCAGCAGTCAGGGACAGGACCGGACCGGGGAGCTGTTTTTT. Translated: CASSQGQDRTGELFF.

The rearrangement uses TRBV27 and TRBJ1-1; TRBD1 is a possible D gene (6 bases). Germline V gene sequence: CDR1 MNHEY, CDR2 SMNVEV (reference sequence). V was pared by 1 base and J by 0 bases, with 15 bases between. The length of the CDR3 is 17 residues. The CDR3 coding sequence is TGTGCCAGCAGTTTATTTATTGGCAGGGGCCTGAACACTGAAGCTTTCTTT. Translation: CASSLFIGRGLNTEAFF.

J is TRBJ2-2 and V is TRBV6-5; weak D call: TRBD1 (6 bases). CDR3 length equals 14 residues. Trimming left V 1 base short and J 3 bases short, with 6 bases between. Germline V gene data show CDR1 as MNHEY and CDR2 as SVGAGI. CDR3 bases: TGTGCCAGCAGTTACTACAGGGACACCGGGGAGCTGTTTTTT. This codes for CASSYYRDTGELFF.

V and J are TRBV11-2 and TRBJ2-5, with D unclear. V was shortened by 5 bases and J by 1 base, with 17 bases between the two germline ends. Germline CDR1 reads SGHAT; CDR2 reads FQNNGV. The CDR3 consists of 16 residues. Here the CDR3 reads CASSPVLLSVQETQYF. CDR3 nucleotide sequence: TGTGCCAGCAGCCCCGTCCTACTCTCTGTCCAAGAGACCCAGTACTTC.

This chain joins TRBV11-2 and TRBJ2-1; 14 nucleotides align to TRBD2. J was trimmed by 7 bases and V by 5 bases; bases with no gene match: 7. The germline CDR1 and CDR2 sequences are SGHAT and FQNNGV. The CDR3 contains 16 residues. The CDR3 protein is CASSPPGLAGVNEQFF. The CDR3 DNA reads TGTGCCAGCAGCCCCCCGGGACTAGCGGGAGTGAATGAGCAGTTCTTC.

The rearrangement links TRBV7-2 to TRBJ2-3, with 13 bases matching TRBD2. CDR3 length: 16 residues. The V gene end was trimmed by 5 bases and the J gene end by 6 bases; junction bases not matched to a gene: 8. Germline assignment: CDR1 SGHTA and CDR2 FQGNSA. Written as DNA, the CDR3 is TGTGCCAGCAGCCCCGGACTAGCGGGAGTGGGGGATACGCAGTATTTT. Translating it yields CASSPGLAGVGDTQYF.

The CDR3 region has the DNA TGTGCCAGTAGTATAGTTGGAGCGAAGAGCACAGATACGCAGTATTTT. It codes for CASSIVGAKSTDTQYF. V is TRBV19 and J is TRBJ2-3; D is ambiguous. Trimming took 1 base from V and 0 from J, leaving 11 bases between them. Germline values: CDR1 LNHDA, CDR2 SQIVND (reference sequence). The CDR3 is 16 residues long.

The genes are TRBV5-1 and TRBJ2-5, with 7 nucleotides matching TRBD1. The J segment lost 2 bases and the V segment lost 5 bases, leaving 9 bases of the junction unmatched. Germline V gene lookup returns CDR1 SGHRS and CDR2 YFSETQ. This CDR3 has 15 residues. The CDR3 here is CASRSGQPFQETQYF. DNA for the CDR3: TGCGCCAGCAGGTCGGGACAGCCCTTTCAAGAGACCCAGTACTTC.

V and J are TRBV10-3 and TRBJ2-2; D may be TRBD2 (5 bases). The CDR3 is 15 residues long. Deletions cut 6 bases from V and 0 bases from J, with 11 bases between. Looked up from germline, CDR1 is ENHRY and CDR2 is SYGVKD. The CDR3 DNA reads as TGTGCCATCAGGGACCAACTAGCGAACACCGGGGAGCTGTTTTTT. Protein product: CAIRDQLANTGELFF.

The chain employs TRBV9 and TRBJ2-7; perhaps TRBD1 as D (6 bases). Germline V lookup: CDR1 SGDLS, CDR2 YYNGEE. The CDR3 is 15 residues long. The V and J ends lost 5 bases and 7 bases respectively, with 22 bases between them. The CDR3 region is CASSKTRGFSGEQYF. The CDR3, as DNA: TGTGCCAGCAGTAAGACCAGGGGTTTTTCGGGGGAGCAGTACTTC.

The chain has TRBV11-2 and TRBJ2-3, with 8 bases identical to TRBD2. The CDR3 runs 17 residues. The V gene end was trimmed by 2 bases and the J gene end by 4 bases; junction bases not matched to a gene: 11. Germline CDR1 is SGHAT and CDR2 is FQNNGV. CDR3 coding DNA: TGTGCCAGCAGCTTACCTTCCTGGCGGGAGGCATCAGATACGCAGTATTTT. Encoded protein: CASSLPSWREASDTQYF.

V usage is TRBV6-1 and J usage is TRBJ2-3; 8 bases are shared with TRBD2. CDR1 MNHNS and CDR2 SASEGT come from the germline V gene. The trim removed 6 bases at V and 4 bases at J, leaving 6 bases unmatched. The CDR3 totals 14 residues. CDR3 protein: CASSLAGQADTQYF. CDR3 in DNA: TGTGCCAGCAGCCTAGCGGGTCAGGCAGATACGCAGTATTTT.

The CDR3 region is CASSLAPGQGYEQYF. The CDR3 region has the DNA TGTGCCAGCAGCTTAGCCCCGGGACAGGGCTACGAGCAGTACTTC. The chain employs TRBV7-2 and TRBJ2-7; TRBD1 matches at 9 bases. After removal of 0 bases from V and 3 bases from J, the junction contained 3 bases not matched to a gene. Germline V CDR1 and CDR2: SGHTA, FQGNSA. This CDR3 is built from 15 residues.

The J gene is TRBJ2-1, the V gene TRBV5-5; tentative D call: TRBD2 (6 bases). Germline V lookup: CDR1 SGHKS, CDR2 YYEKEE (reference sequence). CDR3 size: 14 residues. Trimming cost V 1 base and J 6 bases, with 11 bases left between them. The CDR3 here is CASSLRLDLNEQFF. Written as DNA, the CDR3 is TGTGCCAGCAGCTTGAGACTAGATCTCAATGAGCAGTTCTTC.

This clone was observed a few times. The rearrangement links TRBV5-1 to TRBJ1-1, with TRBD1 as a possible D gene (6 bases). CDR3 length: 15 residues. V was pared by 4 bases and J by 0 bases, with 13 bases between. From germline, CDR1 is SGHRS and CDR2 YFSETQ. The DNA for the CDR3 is TGCGCCAGCAGCCCATTCAGGGACATGAACACTGAAGCTTTCTTT. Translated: CASSPFRDMNTEAFF.

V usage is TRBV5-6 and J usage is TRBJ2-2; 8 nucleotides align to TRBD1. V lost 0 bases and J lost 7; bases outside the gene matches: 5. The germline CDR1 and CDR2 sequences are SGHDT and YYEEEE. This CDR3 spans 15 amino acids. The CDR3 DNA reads TGTGCCAGCAGCTTGGTGACAGGGGATCTCGGGGAGCTGTTTTTT. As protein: CASSLVTGDLGELFF.

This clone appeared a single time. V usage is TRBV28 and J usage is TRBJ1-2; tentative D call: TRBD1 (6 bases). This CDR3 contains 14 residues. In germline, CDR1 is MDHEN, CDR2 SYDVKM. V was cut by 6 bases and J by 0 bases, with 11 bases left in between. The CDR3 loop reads CASRLQGANYGYTF. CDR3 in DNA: TGTGCCAGCAGGCTACAGGGTGCTAACTATGGCTACACCTTC.

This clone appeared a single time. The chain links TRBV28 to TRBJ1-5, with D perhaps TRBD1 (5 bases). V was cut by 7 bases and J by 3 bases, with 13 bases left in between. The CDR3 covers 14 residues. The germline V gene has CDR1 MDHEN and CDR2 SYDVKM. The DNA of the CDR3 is TGTGCCAGCACCCTCGGGGGTAACAATCAGCCCCAGCATTTT. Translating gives CASTLGGNNQPQHF.

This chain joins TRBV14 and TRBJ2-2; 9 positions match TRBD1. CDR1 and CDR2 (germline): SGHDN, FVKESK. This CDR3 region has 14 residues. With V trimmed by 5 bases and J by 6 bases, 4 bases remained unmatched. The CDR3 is CASSVRQGAGELFF. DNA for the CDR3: TGTGCCAGCAGCGTTCGACAGGGGGCCGGGGAGCTGTTTTTT.